These 32 T cell receptor beta chains originate from one sample sequenced in a study of blood T cells in healthy people across ages. The second PCR ran about 6 to 12 cycles with a sample-barcoded 5' primer and J-beta primers. A single record per CDR3 protein comes from TCRdb applying MiXCR to the 5' RACE reads. This sample has under 2 million distinct CDR3 sequences, with about 31% found just once. Material: blood. The receptors come from a woman aged 25 to 45 in good health.

The J gene is TRBJ1-1, the V gene TRBV12-3 or TRBV12-4; perhaps TRBD1 as D (5 bases). Trimming removed 7 bases at V and 3 bases at J, with 12 bases between. There are 13 residues in the CDR3. CDR3: CASTTIGDTEAFF. The CDR3 DNA is TGTGCCAGCACTACTATAGGGGACACTGAAGCTTTCTTT.

This chain links TRBV5-1 with TRBJ1-6, with unresolved D. Germline V CDR1 and CDR2: SGHRS, YFSETQ. V shed 0 bases and J shed 8 bases, with 12 bases lying between them. The CDR3 runs to 15 residues. The CDR3, as DNA: TGCGCCAGCAGCTTGGAAGGGAGTGTCGATTCACCCCTCCACTTT. Translation: CASSLEGSVDSPLHF.

The J gene is TRBJ2-2, the V gene TRBV12-3 or TRBV12-4; 10 bases match TRBD1. The CDR3 sequence is 15 residues long. V gave up 3 bases and J gave up 6 bases; unmatched junction bases: 4. The CDR3 DNA sequence: TGTGCCAGCAGTTTTAGGACAGGGGGGCCCGGGGAGCTGTTTTTT. This sequence encodes CASSFRTGGPGELFF.

V is TRBV20-1 and J is TRBJ2-5; D is perhaps TRBD2 (6 bases). Trimming cost V 3 bases and J 4 bases, with 15 bases left between them. Germline loops: CDR1 DFQATT, CDR2 SNEGSKA (reference sequence). This CDR3 is built from 14 residues. CDR3 nucleotides: TGCAGTGCTAGGTATCACGGGGGATCAGAGACCCAGTACTTC. Translated, it gives CSARYHGGSETQYF.

This sequence joins TRBV6-6 and TRBJ2-7; D not certain. Germline V gene sequence: CDR1 MNHNY, CDR2 SVGAGI (reference sequence). The V end lost 2 bases, the J end lost 3 bases, and 11 bases lay between the germline ends. The CDR3 is made up of 14 amino acids. The chain's CDR3 is CASSYQYSYYEQYF. The DNA for the CDR3 is TGTGCCAGCAGTTACCAATATAGTTACTACGAGCAGTACTTC.

The chain has TRBV12-3 or TRBV12-4 and TRBJ1-1; D remains unclear. The CDR3 length is 11 residues. V was shortened by 5 bases and J by 10 bases, with 11 bases between the two germline ends. CDR3 bases: TGTGCCAGCAGTGGACTCCATAGAGCTTTCTTT. This encodes CASSGLHRAFF.

About this clonotype: This may stem from a read error, because a much larger clone lies one nucleotide away. J is TRBJ2-1 and V is TRBV5-1, with TRBD1 matching 10 bases. This CDR3 is 14 amino acids long. V gave up 3 bases and J gave up 9 bases; unmatched junction bases: 6. CDR1 is SGHRS and CDR2 is YFSETQ in the germline V gene. This CDR3 reads CASSWDRGSREQFF. CDR3 coding DNA: TGCGCCAGCAGCTGGGACAGGGGTTCCCGTGAGCAGTTCTTC. The variable domain in full, with the rest retrieved from reference TRBV5-1 and TRBJ2-1, is KAGVTQTPRYLIKTRGQQVTLSCSPISGHRSVSWYQQTPGQGLQFLFEYFSETQRNKGNFPGRFSGRQFSNSRSEMNVSTLELGDSALYLCASSWDRGSREQFFGPGTRLTVL.

The genes are TRBV5-1 and TRBJ1-1; D remains unclear. Trimming removed 0 bases at V and 1 base at J, with 13 bases between. CDR1 and CDR2 (germline): SGHRS, YFSETQ. This CDR3 contains 16 residues. The CDR3 sequence is CASSLEIALSNTEAFF. The DNA of the CDR3 is TGCGCCAGCAGCTTGGAGATAGCCCTCTCGAACACTGAAGCTTTCTTT.

V and J are TRBV5-6 and TRBJ2-3; no clear D gene. The V and J ends lost 0 bases and 0 bases respectively, with 14 bases between them. The CDR3 length is 17 residues. Germline assignment: CDR1 SGHDT and CDR2 YYEEEE. CDR3 sequence reads: CASSLDRLFPSTDTQYF. In DNA form, the CDR3 reads TGTGCCAGCAGCTTGGATAGACTGTTCCCTAGCACAGATACGCAGTATTTT.

The chain combines TRBV9 with TRBJ2-3; D unclear. CDR3 size: 14 residues. V lost 3 bases to trimming and J lost 2 bases, with 10 bases between them. Germline V lookup: CDR1 SGDLS, CDR2 YYNGEE. CDR3 bases: TGTGCCAGCAGCGGAGTAGTCGACACAGATACGCAGTATTTT. This gives the protein CASSGVVDTDTQYF.

The CDR3 sequence is CASSLILNVATYEQYF. The CDR3 nucleotides are TGTGCCAGCAGCTTAATTCTAAACGTCGCCACCTACGAGCAGTACTTC. This rearrangement joins TRBV7-2 to TRBJ2-7; no firm D call. The CDR3 runs to 16 residues. CDR1 is SGHTA, CDR2 FQGNSA, per germline. Between the trimmed V and J ends, which lost 2 bases and 2 bases, there was a span of 16 bases. Filled out from reference TRBV7-2 and TRBJ2-7, the complete variable domain reads GAGVSQSPSNKVTEKGKDVELRCDPISGHTALYWYRQSLGQGLEFLIYFQGNSAPDKSGLPSDRFSAERTGGSVSTLTIQRTQQEDSAVYLCASSLILNVATYEQYFGPGTRLTVT.

This clonotype turned up a few times. The chain couples TRBV4-1 to TRBJ2-3; no reliable D call. This CDR3 region has 15 residues. Germline assignment: CDR1 MGHRA and CDR2 YSYEKL. The V and J ends lost 2 bases and 4 bases respectively, with 13 bases between them. The CDR3 here is CASSQTQPRSDTQYF. CDR3 DNA sequence: TGCGCCAGCAGCCAAACCCAGCCGAGGTCAGATACGCAGTATTTT.

This clonotype has a handful of counts. V gene TRBV20-1 combines with J gene TRBJ1-2; D is unresolved. This CDR3 contains 13 residues. Germline values: CDR1 DFQATT, CDR2 SNEGSKA (reference sequence). Trimming stripped 0 bases from V and 5 bases from J, with 10 bases between. The CDR3 loop reads CSARDLARYGYTF. CDR3 nucleotide sequence: TGCAGTGCTAGAGATTTAGCGAGGTATGGCTACACCTTC.

V gene TRBV29-1 combines with J gene TRBJ1-4; 11 bases line up with TRBD1. From germline, CDR1 is SQVTM and CDR2 ANQGSEA. The V segment lost 5 bases and the J segment 14 bases; nucleotides outside the gene matches: 13. This CDR3 contains 14 residues. CDR3 coding DNA: TGCAGCGTTAGATTCCGGGACAGGGGGATAAGCCTGTTTTTT. This gives the protein CSVRFRDRGISLFF.

The CDR3, as DNA: TGCGCCAGCAGCTCCCCGCTAGCGGGGGGGGATGAGCAGTTCTTC. Translation gives CASSSPLAGGDEQFF. V is TRBV5-1 and J is TRBJ2-1, with 12 bases fitting TRBD2. The CDR3 has 15 residues. Germline CDR1 is SGHRS and CDR2 is YFSETQ. The V and J ends lost 3 bases and 8 bases, in that order; junction bases with no gene match: 6.

V and J are TRBV20-1 and TRBJ1-6; perhaps TRBD1 as D (5 bases). The CDR3 is made up of 14 amino acids. Trimming removed 3 bases from V and 4 bases from J, with 10 bases in between. The V gene's germline CDR1 is DFQATT and CDR2 SNEGSKA (reference sequence). CDR3 amino acids: CSARARQYNSPLHF. In DNA, the CDR3 is TGCAGTGCTAGGGCCCGACAGTATAATTCACCCCTCCACTTT.

The V gene is TRBV28, the J gene TRBJ1-5; D unresolved. The length of the CDR3 is 17 residues. With 4 bases removed from V and 0 bases from J, the gap between germline ends came to 16 bases. Germline V gives CDR1 MDHEN, CDR2 SYDVKM. This CDR3 is CASSYRRTSLSNQPQHF. CDR3 bases: TGTGCCAGCAGTTACAGACGAACGAGCCTTAGCAATCAGCCCCAGCATTTT.

This rearrangement joins TRBV25-1 to TRBJ2-3; 10 nucleotides match TRBD1. Germline lookup yields CDR1 MGHDK and CDR2 SYGVNS. The CDR3 sequence is 16 residues long. V gave up 1 base and J gave up 4 bases; unmatched junction bases: 5. The CDR3 coding sequence is TGTGCCAGCAGTGAATTGGGGACAGGGGAGCCAGATACGCAGTATTTT. This gives the protein CASSELGTGEPDTQYF.

This chain joins TRBV10-2 and TRBJ2-7; D assignment may be TRBD1 or TRBD2 (6 bases each). The CDR3 is 14 residues long. V shed 11 bases and J shed 0 bases, with 17 bases lying between them. The germline V gene has CDR1 WSHSY and CDR2 SAAADI. The CDR3 region is CAVRGEAASYEQYF. For the CDR3, the DNA is TGCGCCGTGAGGGGGGAAGCGGCCTCCTACGAGCAGTACTTC.

Many counts were recorded for this clonotype. The chain is built from TRBV20-1 and TRBJ2-5, with TRBD2 matching 10 bases. The CDR3 contains 14 residues. Per the germline V gene, CDR1 is DFQATT and CDR2 is SNEGSKA (reference sequence). J lost 7 bases, V lost 1 base, and 6 bases had no gene match. The CDR3 loop is CSARGLAGDGTQYF. CDR3 sequence (DNA): TGCAGTGCTAGAGGGCTAGCGGGGGACGGGACCCAGTACTTC.

In its sample, this clonotype was seen a few times. The chain employs TRBV5-1 and TRBJ2-7; TRBD2 might be the D (6 bases). Deletions cut 4 bases from V and 6 bases from J, with 23 bases between. There are 16 residues in the CDR3. Germline CDR1 is SGHRS and CDR2 is YFSETQ. The CDR3 sequence is CASSPSGSQTRGEQYF. CDR3 sequence (DNA): TGCGCCAGCAGCCCCTCCGGGAGCCAAACTAGGGGCGAGCAGTACTTC.

The gene calls are TRBV9 and TRBJ2-7; D possibly corresponds to TRBD2 (5 bases). This CDR3 spans 14 amino acids. Germline CDR1 reads SGDLS; CDR2 reads YYNGEE. Between the trimmed V and J ends, which lost 0 bases and 3 bases, there was a span of 10 bases. CDR3 region: CASSVESGVYEQYF. CDR3 DNA: TGTGCCAGCAGCGTAGAAAGCGGCGTCTACGAGCAGTACTTC.

As for this clonotype: Relative to the germline gene, one junction end is altered; a read error may explain this. V gene TRBV5-1 combines with J gene TRBJ2-3; 7 bases map to TRBD2. CDR1 and CDR2 from the germline V gene are SGHRS and YFSETQ. The CDR3 is 15 amino acids. The CDR3 DNA reads as TGCGCCGGCAGCTTGGGGGGGGGACGCACAGATACGCAGTATTTT. This codes for CAGSLGGGRTDTQYF.

This clonotype was picked up one time. The chain couples TRBV27 to TRBJ1-6, with 12 bases lining up with TRBD1. The V gene end was trimmed by 5 bases and the J gene end by 9 bases; junction bases not matched to a gene: 14. This CDR3 spans 18 amino acids. Germline loops: CDR1 MNHEY, CDR2 SMNVEV (reference sequence). The chain's CDR3 is CASSPGTGGEGVGSPLHF. The CDR3 coding sequence is TGTGCCAGCAGTCCCGGGACAGGGGGCGAGGGTGTTGGTTCACCCCTCCACTTT.

The V gene is TRBV10-2, the J gene TRBJ2-7, with no clear D. This CDR3 comprises 15 residues. Trimming took 2 bases from V and 0 from J, leaving 11 bases between them. Germline V lookup: CDR1 WSHSY, CDR2 SAAADI. CDR3 in amino acids: CASSEVGLSSYEQYF. The CDR3, as DNA: TGCGCCAGCAGTGAGGTGGGCTTGAGCTCCTACGAGCAGTACTTC.

The chain recombines TRBV9 with TRBJ1-5; TRBD1 might be the D (5 bases). V was cut by 0 bases and J by 0 bases, with 13 bases left in between. Germline-derived CDR1 and CDR2 are SGDLS and YYNGEE. The length of the CDR3 is 17 residues. CDR3: CASSVVPGIHSNQPQHF. In DNA, the CDR3 is TGTGCCAGCAGCGTAGTCCCAGGGATCCATAGCAATCAGCCCCAGCATTTT.

This chain uses TRBV5-6 with TRBJ1-2; D is unclear. V lost 0 bases, J lost 5 bases, and 14 bases lay in between. There are 15 residues in the CDR3. Germline-derived CDR1 and CDR2 are SGHDT and YYEEEE. CDR3 protein: CASSLVLKEKYGYTF. The CDR3 bases are TGTGCCAGCAGCTTGGTTCTCAAGGAGAAATATGGCTACACCTTC. The full variable domain, with the rest looked up from reference TRBV5-6 and TRBJ1-2, is DAGVTQSPTHLIKTRGQQVTLRCSPKSGHDTVSWYQQALGQGPQFIFQYYEEEERQRGNFPDRFSGHQFPNYSSELNVNALLLGDSALYLCASSLVLKEKYGYTFGSGTRLTVV.

The V gene is TRBV30, the J gene TRBJ2-7; D might be TRBD1 (5 bases). V lost 0 bases to trimming and J lost 2 bases, with 8 bases between them. The CDR3 totals 13 residues. Germline V CDR1 and CDR2: GTSNPN, SVGIG (reference sequence). The CDR3 region has the DNA TGTGCCTGGAGTGTTAGACAGACCTACGAGCAGTACTTC. Protein sequence: CAWSVRQTYEQYF.

Details on this clonotype: Given a much more abundant clone one base away, this may be a read error. This chain uses TRBV7-3 with TRBJ2-5; possibly TRBD1 for D (5 bases). CDR3 length equals 14 residues. Trimming stripped 3 bases from V and 1 base from J, with 9 bases between. Germline values: CDR1 SGHTA, CDR2 FQGTGA. This chain's CDR3 is CASSFSRAQETQYF. CDR3 nucleotides: TGTGCCAGCAGCTTTTCCAGGGCCCAAGAGACCCAGTACTTC.

This clonotype has at least ten counts. The J gene is TRBJ2-1, the V gene TRBV15; no definite D call. V gave up 0 bases and J gave up 7 bases, with 13 bases separating them. The germline V gene has CDR1 LNHNV and CDR2 YYDKDF (reference sequence). This CDR3 has 15 residues. DNA of the CDR3: TGTGCCACCAGCAGAGAGGTTTTGGTCTCAAATGAGCAGTTCTTC. Translation gives CATSREVLVSNEQFF.

The chain carries TRBV6-6 and TRBJ2-4, with TRBD2 matching over 7 bases. The last part of the DNA fits TRBJ2-7 better; the J call may be wrong. In germline, CDR1 is MNHNY, CDR2 SVGAGI (reference sequence). CDR3 length: 15 amino acids. CDR3 DNA sequence: TGTGCCAGCGGACCTTTGGGGGGGTCGATCTACGAGCAGTACTTC. It encodes CASGPLGGSIYEQYF.

This clonotype occurred a few times. The chain carries TRBV5-1 and TRBJ2-1, with 8 nucleotides matching TRBD2. Unmatched junction bases numbered 9, after V lost 1 base and J lost 0 bases. The CDR3 is 18 residues long. The germline V gene encodes CDR1 SGHRS and CDR2 YFSETQ. The CDR3 DNA sequence: TGCGCCAGCAGCTTGAACGGGGGGGCCTCGAGCTCCTACAATGAGCAGTTCTTC. Translated, it gives CASSLNGGASSSYNEQFF.